This T cell receptor (beta chain) stems from a study of T cell changes during pregnancy in multiple sclerosis. The table came from immunoSEQ multiplex PCR; TCRdb's copy has only in-frame clones and leaves some out. The repertoire consists of approximately 50,000 clones, with around 90% occurring once and the leading ten covering roughly 0.6%. CDR1 MNHEY and CDR2 SVGAGI come from the germline V gene. Trimming shortened V by 2 bases and J by 5 bases, and 13 bases separated the two germline ends. CDR3 length: 14 amino acids. The genes are TRBV6-5 and TRBJ2-7; D possibly corresponds to TRBD2 (5 bases). This sequence was found in a female donor in good health, enrolled as a control in a pregnancy study. The sequences come from CD4+ T cells from peripheral blood mononuclear cells, collected after pregnancy. This chain's CDR3 is CASSYALGLHEQYF. The CDR3 DNA is TGTGCCAGCAGTTACGCGCTTGGACTCCACGAGCAGTACTTC.